The present entry profiles one T cell receptor (beta chain) with its context. Its antigen target is currently unknown. Base qualities were left out, and no much larger clone turns up one base away. CDR1 and CDR2 were assigned from the germline V gene as SGHTA and FQGNSA. At the junction V is shortened by 1 base and J by 0 bases, with 9 bases in between. From cysteine to phenylalanine, the CDR3 is 16 amino acids long. This entry keeps only the CDR3 DNA: 48 bases, framed from base 1. The sample originates from a study of T cell responses to AZD1222 COVID-19 vaccine (dated by TCRdb to the early 2020s). For context, the study as a whole: A total of more than 230 trial participants underwent TCR sequencing, of whom about 210 received two doses of AZD1222 and around 25 received two doses of the MenACWY control vaccine. Trial participants were enrolled by age into 18-55, 56-69 and 70-plus year subgroups, with 148, 28 and 57 TCR-sequenced participants respectively. What the study reported, not specific to this receptor: In the small 56-69-year group, the increase in depth fell short of significance, most likely because of low power. Participants were mostly white British and included more females than males, and it was suggested by the authors that clonal diversity may have been underestimated. The whole spike protein was spanned by vaccine-associated CD4 TCRs, and dominant responses were seen in regions 160-218 and 743-854. Reportedly, almost half of the unique spike-specific TCRs recognized epitopes lying outside the regions that are mutated in the B.1.351 and B.1.1.7 variants. After two AZD1222 doses, both the breadth and the depth of spike-specific TCRs were significantly higher than at day 0 and than in MenACWY recipients. Conclusions about previously exposed vaccinees are limited because only a handful of AZD1222 recipients were SARS-CoV-2 seropositive at baseline. Because no day 14 peak-response samples were available, the repertoires could be characterized only after the peak T cell response.

The CDR3 regions of human TCRbeta chains were subjected to immunosequencing. The source study handled its data this way. Repertoire TCRs were matched against a reference library of SARS-CoV-2-specific TCRs generated with the MIRA antigen-specificity platform. Breadth was defined as the fraction of unique TCRs that were SARS-CoV-2-associated. Depth was defined as the fraction of total T cells that were SARS-CoV-2-associated. Using the MIRA data, each spike-specific TCR was assigned both to the spike region to which the TCR was reactive and to a CD4 or CD8 class. Log10-transformed breadth and depth values were compared by one-way ANOVA with Sidak's multiple comparisons tests. Not all clones reach the TCRdb copy of this immuneACCESS table, which keeps in-frame sequences only. Checked studies attribute under half of the gap to unresolved V genes and leave the rest unexplained. V and J calls and clone size are as listed in that table; D and trimming were resolved from the DNA. In all, the sample holds roughly 150,000 clones, and about nine tenths of those were seen once. The ten largest clones capture less than 6.5% of the sample.

This sample's time point label indicates: about 28 days (+/-7) after the second vaccine dose. AZD1222 recipients with second doses at about 4 weeks or about 12 weeks were pooled, because spike-specific TCR depth and breadth did not differ between schedules. Vaccinee samples came from UK trials COV001 and COV002, including a single-blind randomized controlled phase 2/3 trial of AZD1222 (ChAdOx1 nCoV-19) in healthy adults. For TCRbeta chain sequencing, PBMC samples from trial participants were taken at day 0 and at day 28 after the second dose. The rearrangement combines TRBV7-2 with TRBJ1-4; confidence is insufficient to name the D gene. The sequences come from peripheral blood, collected 28 days after the second AZD1222 dose. The sequence came from an adult who received the AZD1222 COVID-19 vaccine. The DNA sequence reads TGTGCCAGCAGCTTAGGGGCAGCTGCAACTAATGAAAAACTGTTTTTT. This sequence encodes CASSLGAAATNEKLFF.